A single sample gave rise to the 26 T cell receptor beta chains below, sequenced in a study of T cells after yellow fever vaccination. MiXCR, run by TCRdb on the 5' RACE reads, gives a single entry per CDR3 protein. Found here are 130,000 or so distinct CDR3 sequences, 13% to 15% of them singletons; the top ten hold about 40%. This specimen was CD8+ T cells sorted from PBMCs, taken 5 days after the yellow fever booster vaccination. Source of these receptors: a man aged 18 to 29 who received the YFV17D yellow fever vaccine.

This clonotype has just a few counts. The genes are TRBV5-1 and TRBJ2-3, with D unclear. The germline V gene has CDR1 SGHRS and CDR2 YFSETQ. This CDR3 is built from 14 residues. V lost 4 bases, J lost 5 bases, and 14 bases lay in between. The CDR3 region is CASSESRRGDTQYF. CDR3 nucleotides: TGCGCCAGCAGCGAGTCTAGGAGAGGAGATACGCAGTATTTT. Based on the CDR3 plus reference TRBV5-1 and TRBJ2-3, the full variable domain is KAGVTQTPRYLIKTRGQQVTLSCSPISGHRSVSWYQQTPGQGLQFLFEYFSETQRNKGNFPGRFSGRQFSNSRSEMNVSTLELGDSALYLCASSESRRGDTQYFGPGTRLTVL.

V and J are TRBV5-1 and TRBJ1-2; perhaps TRBD1 as D (6 bases). Germline V gene sequence: CDR1 SGHRS, CDR2 YFSETQ. The CDR3 sequence is 14 residues long. Trimming left V 4 bases short and J 0 bases short, with 10 bases between. This chain's CDR3 is CASSPYRANYGYTF. CDR3 nucleotides: TGCGCCAGCAGCCCCTACAGGGCTAACTATGGCTACACCTTC.

The genes are TRBV7-6 and TRBJ2-5, with a possible D match to TRBD2 (5 bases). CDR3 size: 15 residues. V lost 0 bases and J lost 4, with 12 bases in between. CDR1 is SGHVS, CDR2 FNYEAQ, per germline. The CDR3 reads CASSLARLAGETQYF. CDR3 in DNA: TGTGCCAGCAGCTTAGCTCGCCTAGCAGGAGAGACCCAGTACTTC.

This clonotype was observed a handful of times. The genes are TRBV3-1 and TRBJ2-5; 9 nucleotides agree with TRBD2. The CDR3 loop spans 17 amino acids. Trimming at V came to 0 bases and at J to 6 bases, leaving 11 bases not matched to a gene. Germline V gene sequence: CDR1 LGHDT, CDR2 YNNKEL (reference sequence). The CDR3 sequence is CASSQDLAGNLEKTQYF. For the CDR3, the DNA is TGTGCCAGCAGCCAAGATCTAGCGGGGAACCTCGAGAAGACCCAGTACTTC.

This clonotype came up many times. In nucleotides, the CDR3 is TGTGCCAGCAGCACCGAAAGAGGGGGGAGAGAGACCCAGTACTTC. Protein: CASSTERGGRETQYF. V usage is TRBV7-8 and J usage is TRBJ2-5; possibly TRBD1 or TRBD2 for D (6 bases each). V was cut by 5 bases and J by 4 bases, with 17 bases left in between. Germline CDR1 reads SGHVS; CDR2 reads FQNEAQ. The CDR3 runs 15 residues.

The rearrangement joins TRBV15 to TRBJ2-7, with unresolved D. Germline lookup yields CDR1 LNHNV and CDR2 YYDKDF (reference sequence). This CDR3 spans 15 amino acids. V lost 5 bases and J lost 4, with 18 bases in between. As DNA, the CDR3 is TGTGCCACCAGCCCGACACACCTTCCCCCTTACGAGCAGTACTTC. This translates into CATSPTHLPPYEQYF.

This clonotype came up many times. This rearrangement joins TRBV4-1 to TRBJ2-1, with D perhaps TRBD2 (5 bases). CDR3 length equals 16 residues. V dropped 0 bases and J dropped 0 bases, with 9 bases sitting between them. The germline gives CDR1 MGHRA, CDR2 YSYEKL. The CDR3 nucleotides are TGCGCCAGCAGCCAAGAGCCGGGGAGCTCCTACAATGAGCAGTTCTTC. Residues: CASSQEPGSSYNEQFF.

This clonotype appeared a few times. The rearrangement joins TRBV6-2 or TRBV6-3 to TRBJ1-2; weak D call: TRBD1 (5 bases). This CDR3 is 16 amino acids long. V gave up 5 bases and J gave up 8 bases, with 24 bases separating them. The germline V gene encodes CDR1 MNHEY and CDR2 SVGEGT. The CDR3 sequence is CASSPWAMRGDKGYTF. The DNA for the CDR3 is TGTGCCAGCAGTCCTTGGGCTATGAGGGGAGACAAAGGCTACACCTTC.

This clonotype was recorded a few times. This chain connects TRBV29-1 to TRBJ2-3, with D perhaps TRBD1 (6 bases). The germline V gene has CDR1 SQVTM and CDR2 ANQGSEA. V lost 1 base to trimming and J lost 2 bases, with 10 bases between them. The CDR3 is 14 residues long. CDR3 loop: CSVEANRVTDTQYF. In DNA form, the CDR3 reads TGCAGCGTTGAAGCTAACAGGGTCACAGATACGCAGTATTTT.

A few counts support this clonotype. This chain joins TRBV5-1 and TRBJ2-2; no firm D call. Per germline, CDR1 SGHRS and CDR2 YFSETQ. CDR3 length: 13 residues. V was cut by 2 bases and J by 1 base, with 3 bases left in between. The CDR3 loop reads CASSFGNTGELFF. DNA of the CDR3: TGCGCCAGCAGCTTCGGGAACACCGGGGAGCTGTTTTTT.

This clonotype has more than one count but fewer than ten. The chain combines TRBV4-1 with TRBJ2-1; TRBD2 agrees at 10 bases. Germline trimming cut 1 base from V and 6 bases from J; bases unmatched to any gene: 3. In germline, CDR1 is MGHRA, CDR2 YSYEKL. This CDR3 contains 15 residues. The CDR3 loop is CASSQGSGGANEQFF. The CDR3, as DNA: TGCGCCAGCAGCCAAGGAAGCGGGGGGGCCAATGAGCAGTTCTTC.

This clonotype has a handful of counts. This rearrangement joins TRBV20-1 to TRBJ2-2; 7 nucleotides align to TRBD2. V was pared by 5 bases and J by 2 bases, with 5 bases of the junction left unmatched. Per the germline V gene, CDR1 is DFQATT and CDR2 is SNEGSKA (reference sequence). This CDR3 is built from 14 residues. The CDR3 DNA sequence: TGCAGTGCTGCCGAGCGGGAAAACACCGGGGAGCTGTTTTTT. Its protein product is CSAAERENTGELFF.

The chain has TRBV6-2 or TRBV6-3 and TRBJ1-6; 9 bases fit TRBD1. Germline V gives CDR1 MNHEY, CDR2 SVGEGT. V was clipped by 0 bases and J by 8 bases; unmatched bases: 11. The CDR3 totals 18 residues. CDR3 loop: CASSYSWDRAGDDSPLHF. The DNA of the CDR3 is TGTGCCAGCAGTTACTCTTGGGACAGGGCCGGGGATGATTCACCCCTCCACTTT.

This clonotype was counted at least ten times. J is TRBJ2-4 and V is TRBV12-3 or TRBV12-4; 7 bases line up with TRBD1. After removal of 6 bases from V and 4 bases from J, the junction contained 9 bases not matched to a gene. The CDR3 runs 15 residues. CDR3: CASRGPLTGKNIQYF. The CDR3 coding sequence is TGTGCCAGCAGAGGCCCGCTGACAGGGAAAAACATTCAGTACTTC.

In this sample, this clonotype turned up a few times. The chain recombines TRBV24-1 with TRBJ2-3; 8 nucleotides agree with TRBD2. The CDR3 extends over 15 amino acids. V shed 2 bases and J 8 bases; nucleotides not matched to a gene: 8. Germline V gene sequence: CDR1 KGHDR, CDR2 SFDVKD. CDR3 bases: TGTGCCACCAGTGATTCCTCGGGGGGGCAAATTACGCAGTATTTT. This encodes CATSDSSGGQITQYF.

This clonotype was seen only a few times. The chain combines TRBV29-1 with TRBJ2-7; 7 bases fit TRBD2. The CDR3 loop spans 15 amino acids. Germline CDR1 reads SQVTM; CDR2 reads ANQGSEA. After removal of 0 bases from V and 3 bases from J, the junction contained 8 bases not matched to a gene. CDR3 DNA: TGCAGCGTTGAAGAGAGGGAGGGAGCACTCTACGAGCAGTACTTC. Residues: CSVEEREGALYEQYF.

This clonotype was observed many times. The chain employs TRBV12-5 and TRBJ2-3; 10 positions agree with TRBD2. Per germline, CDR1 LGHNT and CDR2 FRNRAP. The V gene end was trimmed by 5 bases and the J gene end by 5 bases; junction bases not matched to a gene: 16. The CDR3 is 18 amino acids. DNA of the CDR3: TGTGCTAGTGGTCCAAAAAGGCAGCGGGGGGGCTGGGTAGATACGCAGTATTTT. Residues: CASGPKRQRGGWVDTQYF.

The chain has TRBV4-3 and TRBJ2-5, with D tentatively TRBD2 (5 bases). V was clipped by 0 bases and J by 3 bases, with 11 bases between them. CDR1 and CDR2 (germline): LGHNA, YSLEER. The CDR3 sequence is 15 residues long. DNA for the CDR3: TGCGCCAGCAGCCAAGACAAGGACTTTGAAGAGACCCAGTACTTC. Translated: CASSQDKDFEETQYF.

This clonotype turned up a few times. The V call is TRBV19, the J call TRBJ1-5; D is possibly TRBD1 (5 bases). The CDR3 runs 15 residues. CDR1 and CDR2 from the germline V gene are LNHDA and SQIVND (reference sequence). Between the trimmed V and J ends, which lost 1 base and 3 bases, there was a span of 10 bases. CDR3 nucleotide sequence: TGTGCCAGTAGTATAGGGGGCGGCTTCAATCAGCCCCAGCATTTT. Its translation: CASSIGGGFNQPQHF. The full variable domain, rest sourced from reference TRBV19 and TRBJ1-5, is DGGITQSPKYLFRKEGQNVTLSCEQNLNHDAMYWYRQDPGQGLRLIYYSQIVNDFQKGDIAEGYSVSREKKESFPLTVTSAQKNPTAFYLCASSIGGGFNQPQHFGDGTRLSIL.

This clonotype has only a few counts. This chain connects TRBV4-2 to TRBJ2-6; no reliable D call. Trimming pared 1 base from V and 2 bases from J, leaving 9 bases between. The CDR3 is made up of 16 amino acids. Germline CDR1 reads LGHNA; CDR2 reads YNFKEQ. Here the CDR3 reads CASSQGVGPGANVLTF. CDR3 nucleotide sequence: TGTGCCAGCAGCCAAGGGGTTGGGCCTGGGGCCAACGTCCTGACTTTC.

The chain employs TRBV19 and TRBJ1-1, with D possibly TRBD1 on 6 matching bases. The CDR3 covers 13 residues. Germline CDR1 and CDR2: LNHDA and SQIVND (reference sequence). Trimming left V 3 bases short and J 6 bases short, with 11 bases between. In DNA form, the CDR3 reads TGTGCCAGTAGTATCGGGGCAGGGGCTGAAGCTTTCTTT. Its translation: CASSIGAGAEAFF.

This rearrangement joins TRBV12-3 or TRBV12-4 to TRBJ2-1; D may correspond to TRBD1 or TRBD2 (5 bases each). V lost 5 bases and J 0 bases, leaving 20 bases between the germline ends. This CDR3 spans 18 amino acids. In DNA form, the CDR3 reads TGTGCCAGCAGTCCTAGCTTTGGGCGACAGTCCTCCTACAATGAGCAGTTCTTC. Protein sequence: CASSPSFGRQSSYNEQFF.

The rearrangement joins TRBV7-3 to TRBJ1-2; D remains unclear. The V gene lost 5 bases and the J gene lost 4 bases, with 14 bases spanning the gap. CDR3 length equals 14 residues. The germline CDR1 and CDR2 sequences are SGHTA and FQGTGA. The CDR3 loop reads CASSPEAGSYGYTF. The CDR3, as DNA: TGTGCCAGCAGCCCCGAGGCGGGGTCCTATGGCTACACCTTC.

The chain links TRBV11-2 to TRBJ2-3; D possibly corresponds to TRBD1 (6 bases). Trimming removed 5 bases at V and 2 bases at J, with 11 bases between. Germline assignment: CDR1 SGHAT and CDR2 FQNNGV. The CDR3 has 14 amino acids. CDR3 in amino acids: CASSPWDTTDTQYF. DNA for the CDR3: TGTGCCAGCAGCCCATGGGACACCACAGATACGCAGTATTTT.

This clonotype appeared a few times. V and J are TRBV3-1 and TRBJ2-2; the D is unclear. The CDR3 is made up of 13 amino acids. The germline gives CDR1 LGHDT, CDR2 YNNKEL (reference sequence). V was trimmed by 2 bases and J by 6 bases, leaving 7 bases between them. The CDR3 DNA follows: TGTGCCAGCAGCCAAACTCCCCCCGGGGAGCTGTTTTTT. Translation gives CASSQTPPGELFF.

This clonotype was seen a handful of times. The V call is TRBV20-1, the J call TRBJ2-1; a weak D match, TRBD2 (5 bases). Looked up from germline, CDR1 is DFQATT and CDR2 is SNEGSKA (reference sequence). The CDR3 has 15 residues. The V and J ends lost 6 bases and 4 bases respectively, with 19 bases between them. The CDR3 sequence: CSAPAALGFYNEQFF. The CDR3 nucleotides read TGCAGTGCCCCAGCGGCCTTGGGGTTTTACAATGAGCAGTTCTTC.